This TCR beta chain was captured by sequencing in a study of T cell responses to AZD1222 COVID-19 vaccine (dated by TCRdb to the early 2020s). In terms of the full investigation: A total of about 250 trial participants underwent TCR sequencing, of whom around 210 had received two doses of AZD1222 and some 26 had received two doses of the MenACWY control vaccine. Enrollment into the trials was organized by age into subgroups of 18-55, 56-69 and 70-plus years, and those subgroups contained about 160, 30 and 59 TCR-sequenced participants, respectively. What the research found in general, with its limitations: Reportedly, almost half of the unique spike-specific TCRs recognized epitopes lying outside the regions that are mutated in the B.1.351 and B.1.1.7 variants. No day 14 peak-response samples were available, so repertoires were characterized only after the peak T cell response. Vaccine-associated CD4 TCRs spanned the whole spike protein, with dominant responses in regions 160-218 and 743-854. Only five to seven AZD1222 recipients were SARS-CoV-2 seropositive at baseline, limiting conclusions about previously exposed vaccinees. The 56-69-year group was small, and its depth increase did not reach significance, likely because of low power. After two AZD1222 doses, spike-specific TCR breadth and depth were significantly higher than at day 0 and than in MenACWY recipients. Most participants were white British and females outnumbered males, and the authors suggested that clonal diversity may have been underestimated.

Per the publication, the time point label means: about 28 days (+/-7) after the second vaccine dose. AZD1222 recipients with second doses at about 4 weeks or about 12 weeks were pooled, because spike-specific TCR depth and breadth did not differ between schedules. Samples from vaccinated people were obtained from the UK trials COV001 and COV002, which included a single-blind randomized controlled phase 2/3 trial of AZD1222 (ChAdOx1 nCoV-19) in healthy adults. Trial participant PBMC samples were collected at day 0 and day 28 after the second dose for TCRbeta chain sequencing. Concerning this clone: Its antigen has not been determined. No base quality values were provided; no much bigger clone lies one nucleotide off.

Cut back by 1 base and 5 bases, the V and J ends lie 1 base apart. The CDR3 measures 12 amino acids from cysteine to phenylalanine. Just CDR3 DNA is preserved here, 36 bases in frame from base 1. The germline V gene sets CDR1 to KGHDR and CDR2 to SFDVKD. The CDR3 regions of human TCRbeta chains were analyzed by immunosequencing. The authors' pipeline ran thus. TCRs in the repertoires were matched against a reference library of SARS-CoV-2-specific TCRs that had been generated with the MIRA antigen-specificity platform. Breadth meant the fraction of unique TCRs that were SARS-CoV-2-associated, whereas depth meant the fraction of total T cells that were SARS-CoV-2-associated. Using the MIRA data, each spike-specific TCR was mapped to the spike region that the TCR reacts to and placed in a CD4 or CD8 class. Log10-transformed breadth and depth values were compared by one-way ANOVA with Sidak's multiple comparisons tests. TCRdb provides this immuneACCESS table in a form limited to in-frame rearrangements. Some clones are lacking; in checked studies, under half of them reflect an unresolved V gene, and why the rest are absent is not known. The DNA gave D and trimming, while V, J and clone size come from that table. For this sample the table gives nearly 110,000 clones, of which roughly nine tenths were detected only once. Around 4.7% of the sample belongs to the ten largest clones.

The TCR comes from an adult who received the AZD1222 COVID-19 vaccine. The rearranged chain carries TRBV24-1 and TRBJ2-2; the D gene is not confidently resolved. This specimen was peripheral blood, taken 28 days after the second AZD1222 dose. For the CDR3, the sequence is CATSDLTGELFF. The nucleotide sequence reads as follows: TGTGCCACCAGTGATTTAACCGGGGAGCTGTTTTTT.